One sample yielded the 13 T cell receptor beta chains listed below, sequenced in a study of T-cell memory formation after mild COVID-19. TCRdb reprocessed the 5' RACE reads with MiXCR, giving one entry per CDR3 protein. The sample has 300,000 to 400,000 distinct CDR3 sequences, around 27% seen once; the top ten hold approximately 15%. Sequencing used PBMCs or a T cell subset sorted from them (not recorded which). The receptors were gathered from an adult woman who had mild COVID-19 (a few samples of this study predate the infection). Cell type and time point are not known.

In this sample, this clonotype turned up a few times. The rearrangement uses TRBV2 and TRBJ1-6; perhaps TRBD1 as D (6 bases). V gave up 6 bases and J gave up 1 base, with 10 bases separating them. CDR1 is SNHLY and CDR2 is FYNNEI in the germline V gene. The CDR3 has 15 residues. CDR3 region: CASRMGASYNSPLHF. As DNA, the CDR3 is TGTGCCAGCAGGATGGGGGCATCCTATAATTCACCCCTCCACTTT.

V is TRBV2 and J is TRBJ2-1; 9 positions match TRBD1. The CDR3 extends over 13 amino acids. Germline V lookup: CDR1 SNHLY, CDR2 FYNNEI. After removal of 7 bases from V and 4 bases from J, the junction contained 2 bases not matched to a gene. CDR3 DNA: TGTGCCAGCAACGGACAGGGGTACAATGAGCAGTTCTTC. It yields the protein CASNGQGYNEQFF.

This chain links TRBV3-1 with TRBJ1-1; possible D gene TRBD1, 5 bases. CDR1 and CDR2 from the germline V gene are LGHDT and YNNKEL (reference sequence). The CDR3 runs to 15 residues. Trimming removed 0 bases from V and 7 bases from J, with 15 bases in between. The CDR3 reads CASSQEGTTEGEAFF. Here the CDR3 DNA reads TGTGCCAGCAGCCAAGAGGGGACCACAGAAGGTGAAGCTTTCTTT.

The chain joins TRBV9 to TRBJ1-1; possible D gene TRBD1, 5 bases. V was clipped by 4 bases and J by 6 bases, with 16 bases between them. CDR3 length: 14 amino acids. Germline values: CDR1 SGDLS, CDR2 YYNGEE. CDR3: CASSPQWGGAEAFF. CDR3 in DNA: TGTGCCAGCAGCCCTCAGTGGGGGGGTGCTGAAGCTTTCTTT.

The chain uses TRBV5-1 and TRBJ1-6, with D uncertain. Germline CDR1 and CDR2: SGHRS and YFSETQ. Trimming pared 4 bases from V and 10 bases from J, leaving 18 bases between. The CDR3 has 15 residues. The CDR3 nucleotides read TGCGCCAGCAGCAAAGATCCCACTTCTGCATCACCCCTCCACTTT. It translates to CASSKDPTSASPLHF.

This chain uses TRBV4-3 with TRBJ2-5, with unresolved D. The CDR3 runs to 14 residues. V lost 2 bases to trimming and J lost 5 bases, with 12 bases between them. Germline V CDR1 and CDR2: LGHNA, YSLEER. CDR3 in amino acids: CASSQSFAQETQYF. The CDR3 bases are TGCGCCAGCAGCCAATCCTTCGCCCAGGAGACCCAGTACTTC.

This sequence joins TRBV20-1 and TRBJ2-7; TRBD1 agrees at 9 bases. CDR1 and CDR2 (germline): DFQATT, SNEGSKA (reference sequence). This CDR3 spans 15 amino acids. CDR3 nucleotides: TGCAGGGGGGAGAGCGACAGGGGGGTGAGGAACGAGCAGTACTTC. Protein product: CRGESDRGVRNEQYF.

The J gene is TRBJ2-2, the V gene TRBV9; weak D call: TRBD2 (6 bases). Between the trimmed V and J ends, which lost 2 bases and 2 bases, there was a span of 13 bases. Germline assignment: CDR1 SGDLS and CDR2 YYNGEE. CDR3 length: 16 residues. The CDR3 here is CASSVRGDSNTGELFF. In nucleotides, the CDR3 is TGTGCCAGCAGCGTTCGAGGGGACTCAAACACCGGGGAGCTGTTTTTT.

This clonotype was counted only a few times. The chain recombines TRBV30 with TRBJ2-7; D call uncertain. Trimming removed 0 bases from V and 4 bases from J, with 13 bases in between. This CDR3 comprises 14 residues. The V gene's germline CDR1 is GTSNPN and CDR2 SVGIG (reference sequence). In nucleotides, the CDR3 is TGTGCCTGGAGTGTGTTTGAACCAGAGTACGAGCAGTACTTC. Its protein product is CAWSVFEPEYEQYF.

V is TRBV12-3 or TRBV12-4 and J is TRBJ2-7, with a weak D call TRBD2 (6 bases). The CDR3 covers 14 residues. Between the trimmed V and J ends, which lost 5 bases and 3 bases, there was a span of 14 bases. The CDR3 is CASSPQTRHYEQYF. The CDR3 coding sequence is TGTGCCAGCAGTCCTCAGACTAGACACTACGAGCAGTACTTC.

This clonotype appeared a few times. V usage is TRBV27 and J usage is TRBJ1-5, with 8 bases that match TRBD1. The V gene's germline CDR1 is MNHEY and CDR2 SMNVEV (reference sequence). The CDR3 sequence is 13 residues long. J was trimmed by 7 bases and V by 4 bases; bases with no gene match: 3. CDR3 sequence: CASSSQGAQPQHF. The DNA of the CDR3 is TGTGCCAGCAGTTCCCAGGGGGCACAGCCCCAGCATTTT.

The gene calls are TRBV4-1 and TRBJ1-1, with D possibly being TRBD1 (6 bases). This CDR3 region has 18 residues. From germline, CDR1 is MGHRA and CDR2 YSYEKL. The ends were cut back, 0 bases at V and 4 bases at J, with 21 bases in the middle. Here the CDR3 DNA reads TGCGCCAGCAGCCAAGACGGTGGCCCAGGGGATTGGGTCACTGAAGCTTTCTTT. This sequence encodes CASSQDGGPGDWVTEAFF.

The V and J genes are TRBV25-1 and TRBJ1-3; D call uncertain. The CDR3 consists of 15 residues. Germline V lookup: CDR1 MGHDK, CDR2 SYGVNS. V dropped 2 bases and J dropped 0 bases, with 8 bases sitting between them. As DNA, the CDR3 is TGTGCCAGCAGTGAAGGTGGGGTCTCTGGAAACACCATATATTTT. It specifies CASSEGGVSGNTIYF.